This TCR beta chain was sequenced during a study of molecular identifiers for immune sequencing clone quantification. Study context: Replicates involved a five-way split of RNA from around 20,000 or 99,000 naive CD8 cells, with sequencing of four.

This clonotype was found many times. Antigen: not known. TCRdb recomputed calls from the PCR reads with MiXCR, one row per CDR3 protein. The sample contains 65,000 or so distinct CDR3 sequences, about 18% of which appear only once. Sorted naive CD8 T cells were those defined as CD8+CD4-CCR7+CD45RA+. Germline values: CDR1 DFQATT, CDR2 SNEGSKA (reference sequence). The CDR3 length is 15 residues. V was pared by 0 bases and J by 2 bases, with 11 bases between. Study conclusions and caveats: Over 99% of effector molecules, but under 1% in naive cells, were held by clones with more than 20 RNA copies.

The chain carries TRBV20-1 and TRBJ2-1; tentative D call: TRBD2 (6 bases). This TCR was recovered from a human donor in good health. Some libraries in this study had Jurkat cell RNA spiked in. Sequencing input: naive CD8+ T cells from blood, with Jurkat cell RNA spiked in. Subset here: FACS-sorted CD8+CD4-CCR7+CD45RA+ naive T cells. CDR3 sequence: CSAREGLAAYNEQFF. The CDR3 bases are TGCAGTGCTAGAGAAGGATTAGCGGCCTACAATGAGCAGTTCTTC.